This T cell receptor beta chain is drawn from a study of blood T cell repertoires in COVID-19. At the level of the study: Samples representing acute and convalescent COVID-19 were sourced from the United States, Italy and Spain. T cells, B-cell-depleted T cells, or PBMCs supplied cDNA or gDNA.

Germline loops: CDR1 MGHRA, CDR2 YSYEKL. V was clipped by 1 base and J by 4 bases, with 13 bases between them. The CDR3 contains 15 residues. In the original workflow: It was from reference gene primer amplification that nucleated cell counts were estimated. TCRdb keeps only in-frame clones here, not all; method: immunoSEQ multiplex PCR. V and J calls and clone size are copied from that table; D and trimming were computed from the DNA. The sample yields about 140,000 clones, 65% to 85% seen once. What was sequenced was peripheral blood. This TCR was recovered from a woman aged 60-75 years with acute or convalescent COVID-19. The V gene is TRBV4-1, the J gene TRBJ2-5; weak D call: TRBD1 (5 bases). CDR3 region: CASSQGAGLGETQYF. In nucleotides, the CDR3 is TGCGCCAGCAGCCAAGGGGCAGGGTTGGGAGAGACCCAGTACTTC.